Below are 17 T cell receptor beta chains sequenced from a single sample in a study of blood T cells in healthy people across ages (dated by TCRdb to between 2014 and 2017). Libraries were built with 5' RACE. TCRdb lists the instrument as Illumina HiSeq 2500. A second about 7 to 11 cycle PCR used a sample-barcoded 5' primer and a J-beta primer mix. Clones were called with MiXCR by TCRdb after fastp trimmed the public reads at Q25, and only in-frame beta chains were retained. Records with the same CDR3 protein are collapsed into one entry carrying the most frequent genes and DNA. In all, the sample holds 700,000 to 1,000,000 distinct CDR3 sequences, and approximately 44% of those were seen once. The biggest ten clones account for around 18% of the sample. Material: blood. These receptors originate from a man in his sixties in good health.

The V and J genes are TRBV27 and TRBJ1-4; 7 bases line up with TRBD1. In germline, CDR1 is MNHEY, CDR2 SMNVEV (reference sequence). This CDR3 spans 16 amino acids. V dropped 8 bases and J dropped 5; count of bases not matched to a gene: 14. CDR3 protein: CASSQGVGANNEKLFF. The CDR3 coding sequence is TGTGCCAGCTCTCAGGGGGTCGGGGCCAACAATGAAAAACTGTTTTTT.

The V and J genes are TRBV4-1 and TRBJ1-5; perhaps TRBD1 as D (5 bases). V dropped 1 base and J dropped 3 bases, with 10 bases sitting between them. The CDR3 runs to 15 residues. Germline loops: CDR1 MGHRA, CDR2 YSYEKL. CDR3 bases: TGCGCCAGCAGCCAAGGAGGGGCCCTCAATCAGCCCCAGCATTTT. Amino acids: CASSQGGALNQPQHF.

The chain recombines TRBV27 with TRBJ2-2, with D possibly called TRBD1 or TRBD2 (6 bases each). Per the germline V gene, CDR1 is MNHEY and CDR2 is SMNVEV (reference sequence). This CDR3 contains 15 residues. Trimming took off 6 bases at V and 3 bases at J, with 14 bases between the two ends. The CDR3 DNA reads TGTGCCAGCAGGAGGGGGGTAGGGGACACCGGGGAGCTGTTTTTT. Protein product: CASRRGVGDTGELFF.

V and J are TRBV28 and TRBJ2-7, with D tentatively TRBD2 (6 bases). The CDR3 covers 15 residues. Trimming left V 3 bases short and J 5 bases short, with 17 bases between. The germline V gene encodes CDR1 MDHEN and CDR2 SYDVKM. The chain's CDR3 is CASSFLLAGRHEQYF. CDR3 DNA sequence: TGTGCCAGCAGTTTTCTTTTGGCAGGGAGGCACGAGCAGTACTTC. Full variable domain (outside the CDR3, taken from reference TRBV28 and TRBJ2-7): DVKVTQSSRYLVKRTGEKVFLECVQDMDHENMFWYRQDPGLGLRLIYFSYDVKMKEKGDIPEGYSVSREKKERFSLILESASTNQTSMYLCASSFLLAGRHEQYFGPGTRLTVT.

This clonotype was observed once. This chain uses TRBV6-1 with TRBJ2-7, with D tentatively TRBD2 (7 bases). V lost 7 bases and J lost 0, with 19 bases in between. CDR1 and CDR2 (germline): MNHNS, SASEGT. CDR3 length: 16 residues. CDR3 sequence: CASTFDGGASSYEQYF. CDR3 DNA sequence: TGTGCCAGCACTTTCGATGGGGGGGCGAGCTCCTACGAGCAGTACTTC.

This clonotype was recorded at least ten times. V usage is TRBV25-1 and J usage is TRBJ2-7; 7 bases are shared with TRBD1. V lost 1 base and J lost 2; bases outside the gene matches: 5. The CDR3 runs to 15 residues. CDR1 and CDR2 (germline): MGHDK, SYGVNS. The CDR3 DNA reads as TGTGCCAGCAGTGAATTAGGGACAGCCACCTACGAGCAGTACTTC. Its translation: CASSELGTATYEQYF.

There are a few counts of this clonotype. V and J are TRBV5-1 and TRBJ2-1, with 9 nucleotides matching TRBD1. Trimming took 7 bases from V and 3 from J; bases not matched to a gene: 8. Per germline, CDR1 SGHRS and CDR2 YFSETQ. CDR3 size: 15 residues. The CDR3 region has the DNA TGCGCCAGCGCCCGGGGACAGGGTGACTACAATGAGCAGTTCTTC. Encoded protein: CASARGQGDYNEQFF.

The chain uses TRBV6-5 and TRBJ2-7; no clear D. V lost 6 bases and J 2 bases, leaving 14 bases between the germline ends. This CDR3 is built from 14 residues. Germline CDR1 is MNHEY and CDR2 is SVGAGI. In DNA form, the CDR3 reads TGTGCCAGCAGGTCTACAAGGAAGCCCTACGAGCAGTACTTC. Protein product: CASRSTRKPYEQYF.

J is TRBJ1-4 and V is TRBV6-6; no reliable D call. V lost 8 bases and J lost 0, with 7 bases in between. The CDR3 has 13 amino acids. In germline, CDR1 is MNHNY, CDR2 SVGAGI (reference sequence). CDR3 sequence reads: CASATPTNEKLFF. The CDR3 DNA is TGTGCCAGCGCGACACCAACTAATGAAAAACTGTTTTTT.

The genes are TRBV2 and TRBJ1-4; perhaps TRBD1 as D (5 bases). The CDR3 sequence is 15 residues long. Trimming pared 2 bases from V and 3 bases from J, leaving 10 bases between. Per the germline V gene, CDR1 is SNHLY and CDR2 is FYNNEI. The CDR3 here is CASSERTGPNEKLFF. In DNA form, the CDR3 reads TGTGCCAGCAGTGAAAGAACAGGTCCTAATGAAAAACTGTTTTTT.

This clonotype has more than one count but fewer than ten. The chain carries TRBV20-1 and TRBJ1-5; 8 bases line up with TRBD1. The CDR3 runs to 15 residues. Trimming removed 3 bases from V and 2 bases from J; junction bases left unmatched: 6. Germline CDR1 reads DFQATT; CDR2 reads SNEGSKA (reference sequence). The CDR3 nucleotides are TGCAGTGCTAGTCACCCGGGACAGGGCAATCAGCCCCAGCATTTT. Residues: CSASHPGQGNQPQHF.

The chain has TRBV6-1 and TRBJ1-1, with 7 positions matching TRBD1. Germline CDR1 reads MNHNS; CDR2 reads SASEGT. V gave up 4 bases and J gave up 5 bases; unmatched junction bases: 4. The CDR3 sequence is 13 residues long. The CDR3 region has the DNA TGTGCCAGCAGTGTACAGGGGTGGACTGAAGCTTTCTTT. Amino acid sequence: CASSVQGWTEAFF.

This clonotype appeared a single time. One end of the junction does not line up with germline, which may come from a read error. The chain recombines TRBV28 with TRBJ1-2; weak D call: TRBD1 (5 bases). Germline CDR1 reads MDHEN; CDR2 reads SYDVKM. The CDR3 sequence is 14 residues long. The CDR3 sequence: CVSSQGAGWYGYTF. Here the CDR3 DNA reads TGTGTCAGCAGTCAGGGCGCAGGGTGGTATGGCTACACCTTC.

V is TRBV18 and J is TRBJ2-1, with D unclear. The CDR3 runs 14 residues. V was clipped by 3 bases and J by 9 bases, with 15 bases between them. Per the germline V gene, CDR1 is KGHSH and CDR2 is LQKENI. The CDR3 region has the DNA TGTGCCAGCTCACCTGGTGACGGATGGGGTGAGCAGTTCTTC. It translates to CASSPGDGWGEQFF.

The rearrangement links TRBV18 to TRBJ1-6; D not certain. Germline CDR1 is KGHSH and CDR2 is LQKENI. V shed 5 bases and J shed 6 bases, with 17 bases lying between them. The CDR3 has 16 residues. CDR3: CASSDFVDVTNSPLHF. In nucleotides, the CDR3 is TGTGCCAGCTCAGATTTTGTGGACGTAACTAATTCACCCCTCCACTTT.

Only one count was recorded for this clonotype. The chain uses TRBV9 and TRBJ2-2, with D unclear. CDR1 is SGDLS and CDR2 is YYNGEE in the germline V gene. This CDR3 spans 15 amino acids. V lost 0 bases and J 2 bases, leaving 8 bases between the germline ends. The CDR3 bases are TGTGCCAGCAGCGTAGTTCCAGACAACACCGGGGAGCTGTTTTTT. Its protein is CASSVVPDNTGELFF.

The chain is built from TRBV5-6 and TRBJ2-5, with 11 bases identical to TRBD2. CDR1 is SGHDT and CDR2 is YYEEEE in the germline V gene. The CDR3 loop spans 16 amino acids. V shed 1 base, J shed 2 bases, and the junction held 4 bases outside the gene matches. CDR3 protein: CASSLLAGGRQETQYF. Written as DNA, the CDR3 is TGTGCCAGCAGCTTGCTAGCGGGGGGACGTCAAGAGACCCAGTACTTC.